Presented here are 18 T cell receptor beta chains from one specimen sequenced in a study of T cell repertoires in cytomegalovirus infection. These receptors have no known antigen. TCRdb itself ran the reads through MiXCR, one entry per CDR3 protein. The sample has fewer than 650,000 distinct CDR3 sequences; roughly 43% are singletons. The sequencing here drew on cultured PBMCs, taken from culture after CMV antigen stimulation. These receptors were taken from a human donor in good health (CMV status not recorded). Some clones in this sample may be carry-over from other donors' samples.

The chain uses TRBV20-1 and TRBJ1-1, with TRBD1 as a possible D gene (5 bases). Germline CDR1 is DFQATT and CDR2 is SNEGSKA (reference sequence). This CDR3 is 14 amino acids long. The CDR3 protein is CSGGQWGGNTEAFF. CDR3 nucleotide sequence: TGCAGCGGCGGACAATGGGGGGGAAACACTGAAGCTTTCTTT.

The V and J genes are TRBV4-1 and TRBJ2-7; D may be TRBD2 (6 bases). The CDR3 sequence is 14 residues long. Germline CDR1 reads MGHRA; CDR2 reads YSYEKL. V lost 0 bases and J 2 bases, leaving 8 bases between the germline ends. CDR3 in amino acids: CASSQEAGTYEQYF. CDR3 nucleotides: TGCGCCAGCAGCCAAGAGGCGGGAACCTACGAGCAGTACTTC.

There are many counts of this clonotype. The chain links TRBV7-8 to TRBJ2-1; TRBD2 is a possible D gene (5 bases). The CDR3 sequence is 14 residues long. Trimming shortened V by 3 bases and J by 7 bases, and 13 bases separated the two germline ends. CDR1 SGHVS and CDR2 FQNEAQ come from the germline V gene. The CDR3 nucleotides are TGTGCCAGCAGCTTCAGTCCGGGGATAAATGAGCAGTTCTTC. This sequence encodes CASSFSPGINEQFF.

V usage is TRBV11-2 and J usage is TRBJ2-3, with TRBD2 as a possible D gene (6 bases). Germline-derived CDR1 and CDR2 are SGHAT and FQNNGV. CDR3 length: 16 residues. Trimming removed 0 bases from V and 4 bases from J, with 14 bases in between. CDR3 protein: CASSLEGRRAPDTQYF. DNA of the CDR3: TGTGCCAGCAGCTTAGAGGGGCGGAGGGCCCCAGATACGCAGTATTTT.

The chain recombines TRBV11-1 with TRBJ2-5; the D gene is possibly TRBD2 (6 bases). Germline loops: CDR1 SGHAT, CDR2 FQDESV (reference sequence). The V and J ends lost 5 bases and 5 bases respectively, with 15 bases between them. The CDR3 length is 14 residues. The CDR3 nucleotides are TGTGCCAGCAGCCCGACGGGGGTCACGGAGACCCAGTACTTC. It translates to CASSPTGVTETQYF.

This clonotype was found a few times. A much more abundant neighbour one base away suggests this may be a read error. The CDR3 DNA follows: TGTGCCAGCAGCTTACAGGCGGGAGAGACCCAGTACTTC. Translated, it gives CASSLQAGETQYF. This rearrangement joins TRBV7-2 to TRBJ2-5; the D gene is possibly TRBD2 (5 bases). Germline V gene lookup returns CDR1 SGHTA and CDR2 FQGNSA. The V and J ends lost 2 bases and 4 bases respectively, with 8 bases between them. This CDR3 region has 13 residues. The whole variable domain, remainder taken from reference TRBV7-2 and TRBJ2-5, is GAGVSQSPSNKVTEKGKDVELRCDPISGHTALYWYRQSLGQGLEFLIYFQGNSAPDKSGLPSDRFSAERTGGSVSTLTIQRTQQEDSAVYLCASSLQAGETQYFGPGTRLLVL.

There are a few counts of this clonotype. The chain employs TRBV7-2 and TRBJ2-5; 11 nucleotides agree with TRBD2. The CDR3 totals 14 residues. V lost 5 bases and J lost 3; bases outside the gene matches: 2. The germline CDR1 and CDR2 sequences are SGHTA and FQGNSA. The CDR3 DNA reads as TGTGCCAGCAGCGTGGGACTAGCGGAAGAGACCCAGTACTTC. Its protein is CASSVGLAEETQYF.

The chain uses TRBV10-3 and TRBJ2-7; perhaps D is TRBD1 or TRBD2 (5 bases each). Germline V gene lookup returns CDR1 ENHRY and CDR2 SYGVKD. The ends were cut back, 2 bases at V and 3 bases at J, with 11 bases in the middle. This CDR3 has 14 residues. CDR3 in DNA: TGTGCCATCAGTGAGGGGGGTAACCACTACGAGCAGTACTTC. Translation: CAISEGGNHYEQYF.

The chain employs TRBV5-4 and TRBJ1-3; D may be TRBD1 (6 bases). Deletions cut 4 bases from V and 4 bases from J, with 21 bases between. The germline V gene has CDR1 SGHNT and CDR2 YYREEE (reference sequence). The CDR3 extends over 17 amino acids. DNA of the CDR3: TGTGCCAGCAGCCCGGGGGTGGCCAGGGGCGCGGGAAACACCATATATTTT. It is translated as CASSPGVARGAGNTIYF. The variable domain in full, completed from reference TRBV5-4 and TRBJ1-3, reads ETGVTQSPTHLIKTRGQQVTLRCSSQSGHNTVSWYQQALGQGPQFIFQYYREEENGRGNFPPRFSGLQFPNYSSELNVNALELDDSALYLCASSPGVARGAGNTIYFGEGSWLTVV.

In DNA, the CDR3 is TGTGCCCATGGGGTAAACACCGGGGAGCTGTTTTTT. Encoded protein: CAHGVNTGELFF. This chain links TRBV6-2 or TRBV6-3 with TRBJ2-2; the D is unclear. The germline V and J ends were trimmed by 11 bases and 2 bases, with 9 bases remaining between them. Germline V gene data show CDR1 as MNHEY and CDR2 as SVGEGT. The CDR3 is made up of 12 amino acids.

This clonotype was recorded once. The chain carries TRBV9 and TRBJ2-5; either TRBD1 or TRBD2 may fit D (6 bases each). V was cut by 0 bases and J by 1 base, with 10 bases left in between. The CDR3 loop spans 15 amino acids. Germline assignment: CDR1 SGDLS and CDR2 YYNGEE. CDR3 region: CASSVGSGAQETQYF. The CDR3 DNA reads TGTGCCAGCAGCGTAGGGTCGGGGGCCCAAGAGACCCAGTACTTC.

The CDR3, as DNA: TGTGCCAGTAGTGGACAGGGGATTTATCAGCCCCAGCATTTT. It translates to CASSGQGIYQPQHF. The chain couples TRBV19 to TRBJ1-5, with 9 bases identical to TRBD1. Germline V CDR1 and CDR2: LNHDA, SQIVND (reference sequence). This CDR3 spans 14 amino acids. V trimming: 5 bases; J trimming: 5 bases; junction bases outside the gene matches: 4.

The chain couples TRBV7-2 to TRBJ2-3; D remains unclear. The V and J ends lost 4 bases and 9 bases respectively, with 11 bases between them. The CDR3 length is 12 residues. From germline, CDR1 is SGHTA and CDR2 FQGNSA. In DNA form, the CDR3 reads TGTGCCAGCAGCTCCCGGAAGTGGACGCAGTATTTT. Protein: CASSSRKWTQYF. The full variable domain, with the rest looked up from reference TRBV7-2 and TRBJ2-3, is GAGVSQSPSNKVTEKGKDVELRCDPISGHTALYWYRQSLGQGLEFLIYFQGNSAPDKSGLPSDRFSAERTGGSVSTLTIQRTQQEDSAVYLCASSSRKWTQYFGPGTRLTVL.

In DNA form, the CDR3 reads TGTGCCAGCAGCCAAGGGACAGACTTAGATACGCAGTATTTT. It translates to CASSQGTDLDTQYF. The chain combines TRBV7-8 with TRBJ2-3; 7 bases match TRBD1. The length of the CDR3 is 14 residues. The V gene end was trimmed by 5 bases and the J gene end by 5 bases; junction bases not matched to a gene: 7. Germline values: CDR1 SGHVS, CDR2 FQNEAQ.

This rearrangement joins TRBV18 to TRBJ1-5, with 7 bases matching TRBD1. This CDR3 spans 15 amino acids. Germline-derived CDR1 and CDR2 are KGHSH and LQKENI. With 6 bases clipped from V and 0 bases from J, the junction kept 5 bases outside the gene matches. This CDR3 is CASSAGQTSNQPQHF. The CDR3 bases are TGTGCCAGCTCGGCGGGACAGACTAGCAATCAGCCCCAGCATTTT.

The V gene is TRBV7-2, the J gene TRBJ2-2; possibly TRBD2 for D (7 bases). The CDR3 is made up of 15 amino acids. V lost 4 bases to trimming and J lost 4 bases, with 13 bases between them. Germline assignment: CDR1 SGHTA and CDR2 FQGNSA. The CDR3 coding sequence is TGTGCCAGCAGCTGGGCGGGGGCAACCACCGGGGAGCTGTTTTTT. Amino acids: CASSWAGATTGELFF.

The CDR3 DNA is TGTGCCAGCAGTCTTAGCGGGAGTCGGGGAAACATTCAGTACTTC. Its protein product is CASSLSGSRGNIQYF. The chain has TRBV7-2 and TRBJ2-4, with TRBD2 matching over 9 bases. Germline CDR1 reads SGHTA; CDR2 reads FQGNSA. The trim removed 6 bases at V and 6 bases at J, leaving 9 bases unmatched. The CDR3 consists of 15 residues.

This clonotype was seen more than once but under ten times. The rearrangement joins TRBV10-3 to TRBJ2-7; 13 nucleotides match TRBD2. The CDR3 contains 17 residues. V trimming: 3 bases; J trimming: 0 bases; junction bases outside the gene matches: 5. CDR1 ENHRY and CDR2 SYGVKD come from the germline V gene. The CDR3 loop reads CAISDGTSGKSSYEQYF. The CDR3 coding sequence is TGTGCCATCAGTGACGGGACTAGCGGGAAGAGCTCCTACGAGCAGTACTTC.